The sample holds many counts of the clone carrying this TCR beta chain. No antigen is known for it. Treatment denoted: about 20 received Ad26.COV2.S at low or high dose, single or two shots; about 5 received placebo; per-sample allocation not given. Material that was analyzed had been drawn on day 63 after the first vaccine or placebo injection. The record originates from a study of Ad26.COV2.S vaccination and SARS-CoV-2 variants. Overall study context: Intramuscular Ad26.COV2.S doses were given once or twice, 56 days apart.

This table comes from immunoSEQ multiplex PCR, and its TCRdb copy is limited to in-frame clones, with some not included. The sample lists about 420,000 clones, approximately 88% occurring once. V shed 4 bases and J shed 0 bases, with 10 bases lying between them. CDR1 is SGHRS, CDR2 YFSETQ, per germline. This CDR3 spans 14 amino acids. Study observations and caveats: The TCR-based breadth and depth measures might underestimate overall T cell responses.

The chain combines TRBV5-1 with TRBJ1-2; no clear D gene. The sequence derives from a person between 18 and 65 years old who received the Ad26.COV2.S COVID-19 vaccine or a placebo. The sample here was peripheral blood, taken in a trial of Ad26.COV2.S vaccine versus placebo. This CDR3 reads CASSPPNTNYGYTF. DNA of the CDR3: TGCGCCAGCAGCCCCCCGAACACTAACTATGGCTACACCTTC.